Listed below are T cell receptor beta chains from one sample, sequenced in a study of OX40 agonist ivuxolimab in advanced cancers. Measured with immunoSEQ multiplex PCR; TCRdb has only the in-frame clones, and not every one. Of over 65,000 clones in the sample, 70% to 85% were seen once. The sequences come from CD4+ or CD8+ T cells sorted from blood, collected in a trial of the OX40 agonist ivuxolimab. These receptors were obtained from an adult with an advanced solid tumor such as melanoma, head and neck, liver or kidney cancer. The CDR3 runs from the conserved cysteine through the conserved F or W. Each record gives: J gene, D gene, V gene, clone size, CDR3 protein, CDR3 DNA. D genes are given only for firm matches. Rows may omit the clone size; those that give it use once, few, many or a size class.

j_gene: TRBJ1-1; d_gene: TRBD1; v_gene: TRBV6-5; abundance: once; CDR3aa: CASSYGGTENTEAFF; CDR3nt: TGTGCCAGCAGTTACGGAGGGACAGAGAACACTGAAGCTTTCTTT
j_gene: TRBJ2-4; d_gene: TRBD2; v_gene: TRBV5-4; abundance: -; CDR3aa: CASSFLAGRRGSKNIQYF; CDR3nt: TGTGCCAGCAGCTTTTTAGCGGGGCGCCGAGGGTCCAAAAACATTCAGTACTTC
j_gene: TRBJ2-7; d_gene: TRBD2; v_gene: TRBV18; abundance: -; CDR3aa: CASSPTTSGTYEQYF; CDR3nt: TGTGCCAGCTCACCGACGACTAGCGGGACCTACGAGCAGTACTTC
j_gene: TRBJ1-1; d_gene: -; v_gene: TRBV20-1; abundance: -; CDR3aa: CSAAMNTEAFF; CDR3nt: TGCAGTGCAGCAATGAACACTGAAGCTTTCTTT
j_gene: TRBJ2-3; d_gene: -; v_gene: TRBV5-1; abundance: -; CDR3aa: CASSGGLLALDTQYF; CDR3nt: TGCGCCAGCAGCGGGGGACTCTTAGCCCTAGATACGCAGTATTTT
j_gene: TRBJ2-2; d_gene: -; v_gene: TRBV9; abundance: -; CDR3aa: CASSVAPFGQGGTGELFF; CDR3nt: TGTGCCAGCAGCGTAGCCCCCTTCGGGCAGGGCGGGACCGGGGAGCTGTTTTTT
j_gene: TRBJ2-7; d_gene: TRBD2; v_gene: TRBV29-1; abundance: -; CDR3aa: CSVLTSGTYEQYF; CDR3nt: TGCAGCGTCCTGACTAGCGGAACCTACGAGCAGTACTTC
j_gene: TRBJ2-3; d_gene: TRBD2; v_gene: TRBV18; abundance: -; CDR3aa: CASYQGLAGADTQYF; CDR3nt: TGTGCCAGCTATCAGGGACTAGCGGGGGCAGATACGCAGTATTTT
j_gene: TRBJ2-1; d_gene: -; v_gene: TRBV7-3; abundance: -; CDR3aa: CASSPPDRPNGNEQFF; CDR3nt: TGTGCCAGCAGCCCCCCGGACAGACCGAACGGCAATGAGCAGTTCTTC
j_gene: TRBJ2-5; d_gene: -; v_gene: TRBV19; abundance: -; CDR3aa: CASKFTSGETQYF; CDR3nt: TGTGCCAGTAAGTTCACGTCGGGAGAGACCCAGTACTTC
j_gene: TRBJ1-1; d_gene: -; v_gene: TRBV30; abundance: -; CDR3aa: CAVNRGLNTEAFF; CDR3nt: TGTGCCGTAAACCGGGGTTTGAACACTGAAGCTTTCTTT
j_gene: TRBJ2-1; d_gene: TRBD2; v_gene: TRBV7-2; abundance: -; CDR3aa: CASISRDLAGGSSYNEQFF; CDR3nt: TGTGCCAGCATTTCCCGAGACCTAGCGGGGGGATCCTCCTACAATGAGCAGTTCTTC
j_gene: TRBJ2-7; d_gene: -; v_gene: TRBV28; abundance: once; CDR3aa: CASSLNPGGVQSYEQYF; CDR3nt: TGTGCCAGCAGTTTAAACCCAGGTGGGGTACAATCCTACGAGCAGTACTTC
j_gene: TRBJ2-7; d_gene: -; v_gene: TRBV2; abundance: -; CDR3aa: CASSEAMRGEQYF; CDR3nt: TGTGCCAGCAGTGAAGCTATGAGGGGAGAGCAGTACTTC
j_gene: TRBJ2-1; d_gene: TRBD2; v_gene: TRBV7-7; abundance: -; CDR3aa: CASSLDGGAFNEQFF; CDR3nt: TGTGCTAGCAGCTTAGACGGGGGGGCGTTCAATGAGCAGTTCTTC
j_gene: TRBJ1-4; d_gene: -; v_gene: TRBV28; abundance: -; CDR3aa: CASSLYTTNEKLFF; CDR3nt: TGTGCCAGCAGTTTATACACGACTAATGAAAAACTGTTTTTT
j_gene: TRBJ2-7; d_gene: TRBD2; v_gene: TRBV28; abundance: -; CDR3aa: CASSFVLRLAGQSSYEQYF; CDR3nt: TGTGCCAGCAGTTTTGTCTTGCGACTAGCGGGACAGAGCTCCTACGAGCAGTACTTC
j_gene: TRBJ2-3; d_gene: -; v_gene: TRBV9; abundance: -; CDR3aa: CASSVDGGGRARGDTQYF; CDR3nt: TGTGCCAGCAGCGTAGATGGAGGCGGCAGGGCGCGGGGAGATACGCAGTATTTT
j_gene: TRBJ2-1; d_gene: TRBD1; v_gene: TRBV2; abundance: -; CDR3aa: CASSDRTGGYNEQFF; CDR3nt: TGTGCCAGCAGTGACAGGACAGGGGGCTACAATGAGCAGTTCTTC
j_gene: TRBJ2-1; d_gene: TRBD2; v_gene: TRBV5-1; abundance: few; CDR3aa: CASSFTSGGLSYNEQFF; CDR3nt: TGCGCCAGCAGCTTTACCAGCGGGGGCCTCTCCTACAATGAGCAGTTCTTC
j_gene: TRBJ1-5; d_gene: -; v_gene: TRBV30; abundance: few; CDR3aa: CAWSVHSGGQPQHF; CDR3nt: TGTGCCTGGAGTGTACATTCTGGGGGCCAGCCCCAGCATTTT
j_gene: TRBJ1-5; d_gene: -; v_gene: TRBV9; abundance: -; CDR3aa: CASSSTDRGMGPQHF; CDR3nt: TGTGCCAGCAGCTCTACCGACCGGGGTATGGGGCCCCAGCATTTT
j_gene: TRBJ2-7; d_gene: -; v_gene: TRBV11-2; abundance: -; CDR3aa: CASSLDIQGYEQYF; CDR3nt: TGTGCCAGCAGCTTAGATATTCAGGGATACGAGCAGTACTTC
j_gene: TRBJ2-3; d_gene: -; v_gene: TRBV11-3; abundance: few; CDR3aa: CASSRGRRGSTDTQYF; CDR3nt: TGTGCCAGCAGCAGGGGTCGGCGGGGAAGCACAGATACGCAGTATTTT
j_gene: TRBJ2-5; d_gene: -; v_gene: TRBV7-8; abundance: -; CDR3aa: CASSFQPPETQYF; CDR3nt: TGTGCCAGCAGCTTCCAGCCCCCAGAGACCCAGTACTTC
j_gene: TRBJ2-1; d_gene: -; v_gene: TRBV20-1; abundance: once; CDR3aa: CSAGGYNEQFF; CDR3nt: TGCAGTGCCGGGGGCTACAATGAGCAGTTCTTC
j_gene: TRBJ1-6; d_gene: -; v_gene: TRBV19; abundance: -; CDR3aa: CASSIRTQDSPLHF; CDR3nt: TGTGCCAGTAGTATAAGGACTCAGGATTCACCCCTCCACTTT
j_gene: TRBJ1-1; d_gene: -; v_gene: TRBV6-5; abundance: -; CDR3aa: CASRRLQGNTEAFF; CDR3nt: TGTGCCAGCAGGAGACTTCAGGGAAACACTGAAGCTTTCTTT
j_gene: TRBJ2-7; d_gene: TRBD1; v_gene: TRBV18; abundance: -; CDR3aa: CASSPPGTGGTYEQYF; CDR3nt: TGTGCCAGCTCACCGCCCGGGACAGGGGGAACCTACGAGCAGTACTTC
j_gene: TRBJ1-2; d_gene: TRBD1; v_gene: TRBV13; abundance: few; CDR3aa: CASSIRNRQGSPLEYGYTF; CDR3nt: TGTGCCAGCAGCATTCGCAATAGACAGGGGAGCCCTCTGGAGTATGGCTACACCTTC
j_gene: TRBJ2-5; d_gene: -; v_gene: TRBV29-1; abundance: -; CDR3aa: CSVGGGWWGGQETQYF; CDR3nt: TGCAGCGTTGGAGGGGGGTGGTGGGGGGGCCAAGAGACCCAGTACTTC